A single sample is the source of the 5 T cell receptor beta chains below, sequenced in a study of blood T cells in healthy people across ages (dated by TCRdb to the mid-2010s). Libraries were prepared through 5' RACE. This sample was sequenced with an Illumina HiSeq 2500. A second roughly 6 to 12 cycle PCR used a sample-barcoded 5' primer and a J-beta primer mix. TCRdb reprocessing: public reads trimmed at Q25 with fastp, clones called with MiXCR, in-frame beta chains kept. Rows with one shared CDR3 protein collapse into an entry with the most common genes and DNA. The sample data list about 1,500,000 distinct CDR3 sequences, and approximately 40% of these were observed just once. 7% to 9% of the sample goes to the ten largest clones. The sequencing sample was made of blood. The source is a woman between 18 and 29 years old in good health.

The chain employs TRBV27 and TRBJ2-1, with 8 positions matching TRBD2. This CDR3 comprises 16 residues. Germline V gene lookup returns CDR1 MNHEY and CDR2 SMNVEV (reference sequence). With 1 base clipped from V and 4 bases from J, the junction kept 6 bases outside the gene matches. CDR3 in DNA: TGTGCCAGCAGTTTATGGGGGCGGGGGGATTACAATGAGCAGTTCTTC. Its translation: CASSLWGRGDYNEQFF.

The chain combines TRBV28 with TRBJ2-3; D might be TRBD2 (7 bases). Trimming stripped 6 bases from V and 0 bases from J, with 10 bases between. Germline V gives CDR1 MDHEN, CDR2 SYDVKM. The CDR3 has 14 amino acids. This CDR3 reads CASRRGPSTDTQYF. The CDR3 DNA is TGTGCCAGCAGGCGGGGGCCGAGCACAGATACGCAGTATTTT.

The V gene is TRBV12-3 or TRBV12-4, the J gene TRBJ1-1; D is uncertain. V was pared by 3 bases and J by 7 bases, with 18 bases between. The CDR3 contains 15 residues. The CDR3 DNA follows: TGTGCCAGCAGTTTTGTCAGAAACAGCGTCAATGAAGCTTTCTTT. Its protein is CASSFVRNSVNEAFF.

This sequence joins TRBV6-6 and TRBJ2-1; D not resolved. CDR1 is MNHNY, CDR2 SVGAGI, per germline (reference sequence). There are 14 residues in the CDR3. The V end was cut by 2 bases, the J end by 8 bases, with 13 bases between. CDR3 nucleotide sequence: TGTGCCAGCAGTTACCCTCGGTTTGCCCATGAGCAGTTCTTC. Residues: CASSYPRFAHEQFF.

This clonotype was detected a few times. J is TRBJ2-3 and V is TRBV20-1; D is uncertain. The V gene lost 5 bases and the J gene lost 1 base, with 13 bases spanning the gap. The germline V gene encodes CDR1 DFQATT and CDR2 SNEGSKA (reference sequence). The CDR3 totals 14 residues. CDR3 residues: CSASWGTGTDTQYF. CDR3 DNA: TGCAGTGCTTCCTGGGGTACAGGCACAGATACGCAGTATTTT.